The 22 T cell receptor beta chains presented below share a single source sample, sequenced in a study of blood T cell repertoires in COVID-19 (dated by TCRdb to the early 2020s). The method behind the library was the immunoSEQ multiplex PCR assay. Held by TCRdb, this immuneACCESS table contains in-frame sequences only and omits some clones. Under half of the omission traces to an unresolved V gene where checked; the cause of the rest is unknown. This sample lists fewer than 350,000 clones; under 95% were detected once. Approximately 2.4% of the sample rests with the top ten. The specimen sequenced was PBMCs or T cells enriched from blood (not recorded which). The source of these receptors is a woman in her forties with acute COVID-19.

V is TRBV3-1 (or the pseudogene TRBV3-2) and J is TRBJ2-7; no firm D call. Per germline, CDR1 LGHDT and CDR2 YNNKEL (reference sequence). The CDR3 runs 13 residues. The V end lost 3 bases, the J end lost 0 bases, and 6 bases lay between the germline ends. The CDR3 nucleotides are TGTGCCAGCAGCCATCCTAACTCCTACGAGCAGTACTTC. Translating gives CASSHPNSYEQYF.

The rearrangement joins TRBV30 to TRBJ1-5; TRBD1 matches at 10 bases. The V and J ends lost 3 bases and 1 base, in that order; junction bases with no gene match: 0. CDR1 and CDR2 from the germline V gene are GTSNPN and SVGIG (reference sequence). The CDR3 extends over 14 amino acids. The CDR3 is CAWRGQGSNQPQHF. DNA of the CDR3: TGTGCCTGGAGGGGACAGGGGAGCAATCAGCCCCAGCATTTT.

CDR3 sequence (DNA): TGCGCCGTAAAAGGAGGCTCAGCCTACGAGCAGTACTTC. It yields the protein CAVKGGSAYEQYF. The gene calls are TRBV10-2 and TRBJ2-7, with D perhaps TRBD2 (5 bases). CDR3 length: 13 amino acids. Germline assignment: CDR1 WSHSY and CDR2 SAAADI. The V end was cut by 11 bases, the J end by 2 bases, with 16 bases between.

V and J are TRBV29-1 and TRBJ2-7, with TRBD1 matching over 7 bases. Germline V gives CDR1 SQVTM, CDR2 ANQGSEA. The CDR3 runs to 16 residues. The V segment lost 6 bases and the J segment 5 bases; nucleotides outside the gene matches: 19. The CDR3 is CSVTPSRQGVMNEQYF. In DNA form, the CDR3 reads TGCAGCGTCACCCCCTCGCGACAGGGAGTTATGAACGAGCAGTACTTC.

This sequence joins TRBV5-1 and TRBJ1-5; 9 bases fit TRBD1. CDR1 SGHRS and CDR2 YFSETQ come from the germline V gene. This CDR3 is 15 amino acids long. Trimming at V came to 1 base and at J to 4 bases, leaving 3 bases not matched to a gene. The CDR3 region is CASSLTGQGNQPQHF. As DNA, the CDR3 is TGCGCCAGCAGCTTGACGGGACAGGGTAATCAGCCCCAGCATTTT.

The chain uses TRBV3-1 (or the pseudogene TRBV3-2) and TRBJ1-5, with D unclear. Per germline, CDR1 LGHDT and CDR2 YNNKEL (reference sequence). This CDR3 contains 13 residues. Trimming took off 5 bases at V and 3 bases at J, with 8 bases between the two ends. The CDR3 sequence is CASSYSINQPQHF. The CDR3 nucleotides read TGTGCCAGCAGCTATAGCATCAATCAGCCCCAGCATTTT.

J is TRBJ1-6 and V is TRBV7-2; a possible D gene is TRBD1 (6 bases). V lost 6 bases to trimming and J lost 4 bases, with 10 bases between them. In germline, CDR1 is SGHTA, CDR2 FQGNSA. CDR3 size: 14 residues. The CDR3 protein is CASRTGQYNSPLHF. The CDR3 DNA reads TGTGCCAGCAGAACGGGACAATATAATTCACCCCTCCACTTT.

The rearrangement uses TRBV18 and TRBJ2-7, with 10 positions matching TRBD1. In germline, CDR1 is KGHSH, CDR2 LQKENI. The junction had 3 bases not matched to a gene; V was cut back by 4 bases and J by 0 bases. This CDR3 spans 15 amino acids. CDR3 sequence: CASSRTGGSSYEQYF. The CDR3 nucleotides are TGTGCCAGCTCACGGACAGGGGGGAGCTCCTACGAGCAGTACTTC.

J is TRBJ2-3 and V is TRBV5-4, with D maybe TRBD2 (5 bases). Trimming left V 5 bases short and J 0 bases short, with 13 bases between. Germline assignment: CDR1 SGHNT and CDR2 YYREEE (reference sequence). There are 15 residues in the CDR3. CDR3 nucleotide sequence: TGTGCCAGCAGTCGCGACTATGCTAGCACAGATACGCAGTATTTT. Encoded protein: CASSRDYASTDTQYF. Using reference TRBV5-4 and TRBJ2-3 for the parts outside the CDR3, the full variable domain is ETGVTQSPTHLIKTRGQQVTLRCSSQSGHNTVSWYQQALGQGPQFIFQYYREEENGRGNFPPRFSGLQFPNYSSELNVNALELDDSALYLCASSRDYASTDTQYFGPGTRLTVL.

This clone was observed a single time. The chain recombines TRBV7-8 with TRBJ1-1; D perhaps matches TRBD1 (5 bases). The CDR3 length is 16 residues. The germline V gene has CDR1 SGHVS and CDR2 FQNEAQ. V dropped 3 bases and J dropped 2 bases, with 16 bases sitting between them. The CDR3 spells CASSLGGANPNTEAFF. CDR3 coding DNA: TGTGCCAGCAGCTTGGGAGGGGCCAACCCAAACACTGAAGCTTTCTTT.

This rearrangement joins TRBV2 to TRBJ2-3, with 16 bases identical to TRBD2. CDR1 is SNHLY, CDR2 FYNNEI, per germline. This CDR3 has 14 amino acids. The junction had 0 bases not matched to a gene; V was cut back by 8 bases and J by 4 bases. The CDR3, as DNA: TGTGCCAGCGGGACTAGCGGGAGGGCAGATACGCAGTATTTT. Translation: CASGTSGRADTQYF.

V and J are TRBV6-6 and TRBJ2-7; possibly TRBD2 for D (7 bases). CDR1 is MNHNY, CDR2 SVGAGI, per germline (reference sequence). The CDR3 contains 14 residues. V was trimmed by 4 bases and J by 3 bases, leaving 13 bases between them. The CDR3 loop is CASSSPGGGYEQYF. The CDR3 DNA sequence: TGTGCCAGCAGTTCACCGGGGGGCGGCTACGAGCAGTACTTC.

This sequence joins TRBV28 and TRBJ2-1; D gene uncertain. Germline CDR1 and CDR2: MDHEN and SYDVKM. Trimming pared 8 bases from V and 9 bases from J, leaving 14 bases between. The CDR3 extends over 12 amino acids. The CDR3 region is CASHVRLGEQFF. In DNA, the CDR3 is TGTGCCAGCCACGTCCGACTGGGTGAGCAGTTCTTC.

The genes are TRBV7-2 and TRBJ1-3; weak D call: TRBD1 (5 bases). This CDR3 comprises 14 residues. CDR1 SGHTA and CDR2 FQGNSA come from the germline V gene. Trimming pared 3 bases from V and 3 bases from J, leaving 9 bases between. The CDR3, as DNA: TGTGCCAGCAGCTTTGGACACCTTGGAAACACCATATATTTT. Residues: CASSFGHLGNTIYF.

V gene TRBV18 combines with J gene TRBJ1-3; D unresolved. Trimming shortened V by 2 bases and J by 2 bases, and 19 bases separated the two germline ends. Germline lookup yields CDR1 KGHSH and CDR2 LQKENI. The CDR3 sequence is 18 residues long. For the CDR3, the DNA is TGTGCCAGCTCACCATATTTCGTGGCGGCGCCGGCTGGAAACACCATATATTTT. This translates into CASSPYFVAAPAGNTIYF.

The chain links TRBV2 to TRBJ2-1; the D gene is possibly TRBD1 (5 bases). This CDR3 contains 21 residues. V was shortened by 1 base and J by 3 bases, with 28 bases between the two germline ends. Germline-derived CDR1 and CDR2 are SNHLY and FYNNEI. The CDR3 here is CASSEEGEGAIGKGLYNEQFF. CDR3 coding DNA: TGTGCCAGCAGTGAAGAAGGGGAAGGAGCCATTGGCAAGGGTCTCTACAATGAGCAGTTCTTC.

This chain joins TRBV27 and TRBJ1-1, with a weak D call TRBD1 (5 bases). Germline lookup yields CDR1 MNHEY and CDR2 SMNVEV (reference sequence). The CDR3 is 14 residues long. Trimming pared 2 bases from V and 1 base from J, leaving 8 bases between. This CDR3 is CASSLTGGNTEAFF. The CDR3 region has the DNA TGTGCCAGCAGTTTAACGGGGGGGAACACTGAAGCTTTCTTT.

The V call is TRBV19, the J call TRBJ2-1; TRBD2 agrees at 10 bases. CDR1 LNHDA and CDR2 SQIVND come from the germline V gene (reference sequence). This CDR3 is 15 amino acids long. V trimming: 7 bases; J trimming: 8 bases; junction bases outside the gene matches: 11. DNA for the CDR3: TGTGCCAGTACCGGACAGCGGGAGGGCGTCTATGAGCAGTTCTTC. Its translation: CASTGQREGVYEQFF.

This clone was observed a handful of times. This sample also contains other DNA sequences that code for the same CDR3. The chain links TRBV18 to TRBJ1-2; unclear D gene. The CDR3 loop spans 12 amino acids. Germline V CDR1 and CDR2: KGHSH, LQKENI. V lost 3 bases, J lost 4 bases, and 6 bases lay in between. The CDR3 DNA is TGTGCCAGCTCACCCTCGGGCTATGGCTACACCTTC. As protein: CASSPSGYGYTF.

The chain joins TRBV5-6 to TRBJ1-2, with D possibly matching TRBD1 (6 bases). Germline V gene lookup returns CDR1 SGHDT and CDR2 YYEEEE. CDR3 length: 15 residues. Trimming pared 0 bases from V and 0 bases from J, leaving 9 bases between. The CDR3 loop is CASSLGGLTNYGYTF. As DNA, the CDR3 is TGTGCCAGCAGCTTGGGGGGGCTTACTAACTATGGCTACACCTTC.

The chain combines TRBV7-2 with TRBJ2-7, with 12 bases matching TRBD2. This CDR3 contains 16 residues. From germline, CDR1 is SGHTA and CDR2 FQGNSA. Trimming at V came to 2 bases and at J to 6 bases, leaving 8 bases not matched to a gene. The CDR3 DNA reads as TGTGCCAGCAGCTTATCCCCTAGCGGGGGGGCGTCCGAGCAGTACTTC. Residues: CASSLSPSGGASEQYF. Together with reference TRBV7-2 and TRBJ2-7, the CDR3 gives the full variable domain: GAGVSQSPSNKVTEKGKDVELRCDPISGHTALYWYRQSLGQGLEFLIYFQGNSAPDKSGLPSDRFSAERTGGSVSTLTIQRTQQEDSAVYLCASSLSPSGGASEQYFGPGTRLTVT.

The gene calls are TRBV4-2 and TRBJ2-1; D gene ambiguous. V lost 3 bases and J lost 3, with 9 bases in between. The CDR3 runs to 14 residues. The germline gives CDR1 LGHNA, CDR2 YNFKEQ. The CDR3, as DNA: TGTGCCAGCAGCCAGCCGGGTCTCTACAATGAGCAGTTCTTC. Translated: CASSQPGLYNEQFF.